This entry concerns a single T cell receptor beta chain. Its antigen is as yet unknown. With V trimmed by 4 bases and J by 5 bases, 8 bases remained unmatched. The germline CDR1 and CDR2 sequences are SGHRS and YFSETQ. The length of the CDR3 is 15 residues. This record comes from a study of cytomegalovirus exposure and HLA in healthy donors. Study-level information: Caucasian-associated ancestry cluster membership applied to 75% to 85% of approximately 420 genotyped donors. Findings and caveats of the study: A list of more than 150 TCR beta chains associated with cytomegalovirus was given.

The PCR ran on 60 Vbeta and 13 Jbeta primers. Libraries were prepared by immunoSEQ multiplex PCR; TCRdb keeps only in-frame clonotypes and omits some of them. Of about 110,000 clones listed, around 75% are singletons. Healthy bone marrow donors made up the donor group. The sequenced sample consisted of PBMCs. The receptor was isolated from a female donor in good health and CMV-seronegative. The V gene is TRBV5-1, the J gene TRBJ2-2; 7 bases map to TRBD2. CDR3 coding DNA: TGCGCCAGCAGCGACGGGGGAGGGCGGACCGGGGAGCTGTTTTTT. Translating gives CASSDGGGRTGELFF.